This T cell receptor (beta chain) originates from a study of blood T cell repertoires in COVID-19. The CDR3 runs to 16 residues. Clones were sequenced by immunoSEQ multiplex PCR, and TCRdb holds only the in-frame ones, with some missing. The sample includes about 180,000 clones, 87% of them seen just once. This clone came up a few times. The origin of this receptor is a woman aged 45 to 65 who had recovered from COVID-19. The specimen sequenced was PBMCs or T cells enriched from blood (not recorded which). The chain couples TRBV21-1 to TRBJ1-2; TRBD1 reflects the table's D call only, with no check against the DNA. TRBV21-1 counts as a pseudogene. The CDR3 sequence is CASSKKAGSTFYGYTF. Written as DNA, the CDR3 is TGTGCCAGCAGCAAAAAGGCAGGGTCCACCTTCTATGGCTACACCTTC.